The T cell receptor beta chain described here comes from a study of cytomegalovirus exposure and HLA in healthy donors. The wider study: Of the donors genotyped, approximately 400 in all, about 81% fell in the Caucasian-associated ancestry cluster. General study results and limits: Many donors carried some public TCRs, although rarity characterized most TCR sequences. The authors later linked a missense DCLRE1C variant to TCR beta V- and J-gene trimming.

For this clone: Its antigen is still unknown.

Healthy bone marrow donors made up the cohort. The PCR contained 60 Vbeta and 13 Jbeta primers. The method was immunoSEQ multiplex PCR; TCRdb's version includes in-frame clones alone and lacks a portion of them. The sample includes about 97,000 clones, roughly 70% of them seen just once. This CDR3 is 15 amino acids long. Germline lookup yields CDR1 SNHLY and CDR2 FYNNEI. The genes are TRBV2 and TRBJ2-5; D is possibly TRBD1 (6 bases). The J call may not be correct, given that the DNA end is closer to TRBJ2-7. This receptor was obtained from a man aged 50 or older in good health and CMV-seronegative. The sequenced material came from PBMCs. The CDR3 coding sequence is TGTGCCACCACTAAACAAACAGGGTACGCGGTCGAGCAGTACTTC. This translates into CATTKQTGYAVEQYF.